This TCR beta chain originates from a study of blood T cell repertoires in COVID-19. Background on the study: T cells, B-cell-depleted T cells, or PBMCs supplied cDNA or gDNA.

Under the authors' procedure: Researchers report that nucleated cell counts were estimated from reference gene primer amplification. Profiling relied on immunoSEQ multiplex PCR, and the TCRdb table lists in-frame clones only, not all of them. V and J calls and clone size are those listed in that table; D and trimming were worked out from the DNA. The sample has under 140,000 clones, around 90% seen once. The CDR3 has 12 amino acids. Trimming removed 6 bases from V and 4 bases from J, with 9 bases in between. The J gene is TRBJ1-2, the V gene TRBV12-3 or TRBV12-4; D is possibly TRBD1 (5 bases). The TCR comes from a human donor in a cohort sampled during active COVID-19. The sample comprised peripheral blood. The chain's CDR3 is CASRVGLYGYTF. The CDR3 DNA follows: TGTGCCAGCAGAGTGGGACTCTATGGCTACACCTTC.